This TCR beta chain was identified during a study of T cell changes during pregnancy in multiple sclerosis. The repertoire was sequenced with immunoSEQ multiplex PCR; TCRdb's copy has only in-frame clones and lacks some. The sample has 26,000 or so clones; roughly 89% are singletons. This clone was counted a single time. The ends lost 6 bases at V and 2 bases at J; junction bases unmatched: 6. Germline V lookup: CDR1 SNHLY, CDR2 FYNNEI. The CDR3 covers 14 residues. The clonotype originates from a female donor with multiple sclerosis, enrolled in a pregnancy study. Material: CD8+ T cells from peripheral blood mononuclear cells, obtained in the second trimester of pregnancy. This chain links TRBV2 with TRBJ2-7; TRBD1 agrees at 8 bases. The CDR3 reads CASRGQVVAYEQYF. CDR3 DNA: TGTGCCAGCAGGGGACAGGTGGTTGCCTACGAGCAGTACTTC.